The present entry profiles one TCR beta chain with its context. The source of the sample is a study of identical twins. TCRdb processed the 5' RACE reads anew with MiXCR; each CDR3 protein has one entry. The table has more than 650,000 distinct CDR3 sequences, 5.5% to 6.5% seen once; the top ten hold 1.5% to 2%. This receptor was identified in a man aged 18-30 years in good health. The sequencing input was naive T cells sorted from blood.

The CDR3 reads CASSSRTGTNYGYTF. CDR3 DNA: TGTGCCAGCAGCTCCCGGACAGGGACTAACTATGGCTACACCTTC. V and J are TRBV7-6 and TRBJ1-2, with 8 nucleotides matching TRBD1. Germline CDR1 is SGHVS and CDR2 is FNYEAQ. The CDR3 runs 15 residues. With V trimmed by 4 bases and J by 0 bases, 4 bases remained unmatched.